Reported below is one T cell receptor (beta chain). The source of the sample is a study of blood T cell repertoires in COVID-19. About the research overall: COVID-19 samples, acute and convalescent, were from the United States, Italy and Spain. From T cells, B-cell-depleted T cells, or PBMCs came the material, which was cDNA or gDNA.

Authors' processing steps: It was from reference gene primer amplification that nucleated cell counts were estimated. Clones were read by immunoSEQ multiplex PCR, and TCRdb kept only the in-frame ones, dropping some. The V and J calls and clone size were taken over from that table, and D and trimming were inferred from the DNA. Seen here are 95,000 to 110,000 clones, roughly 80% observed once, and the top ten hold 12%. CDR1 is MNHEY, CDR2 SMNVEV, per germline (reference sequence). This CDR3 contains 16 residues. With 5 bases clipped from V and 0 bases from J, the junction kept 3 bases outside the gene matches.

The rearrangement joins TRBV27 to TRBJ1-6; 8 nucleotides line up with TRBD1. What was sequenced was peripheral blood. The origin of this receptor is a human donor in a cohort sampled during active COVID-19. CDR3 sequence: CASSGTGSSYNSPLHF. The CDR3 DNA sequence: TGTGCCAGCAGTGGGACAGGAAGCTCCTATAATTCACCCCTCCACTTT.